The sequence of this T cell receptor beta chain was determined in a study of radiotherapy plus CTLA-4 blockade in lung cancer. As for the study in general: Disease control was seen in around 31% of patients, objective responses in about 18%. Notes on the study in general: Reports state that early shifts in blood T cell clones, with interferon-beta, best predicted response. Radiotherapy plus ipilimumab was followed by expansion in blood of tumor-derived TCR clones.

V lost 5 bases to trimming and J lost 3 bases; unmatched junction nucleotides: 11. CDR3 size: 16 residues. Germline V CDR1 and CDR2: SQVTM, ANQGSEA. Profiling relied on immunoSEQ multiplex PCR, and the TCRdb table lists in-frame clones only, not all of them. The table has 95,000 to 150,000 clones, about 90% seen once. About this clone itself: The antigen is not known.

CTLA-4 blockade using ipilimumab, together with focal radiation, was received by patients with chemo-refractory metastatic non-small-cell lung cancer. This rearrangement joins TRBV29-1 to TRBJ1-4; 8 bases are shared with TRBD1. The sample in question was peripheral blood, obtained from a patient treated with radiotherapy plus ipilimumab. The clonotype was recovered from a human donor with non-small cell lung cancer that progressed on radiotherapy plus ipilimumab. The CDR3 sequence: CSVSGGTGSSNEKLFF. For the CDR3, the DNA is TGCAGCGTTTCAGGGGGGACAGGAAGCTCTAATGAAAAACTGTTTTTT. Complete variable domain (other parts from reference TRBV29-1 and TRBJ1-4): SAVISQKPSRDICQRGTSLTIQCQVDSQVTMMFWYRQQPGQSLTLIATANQGSEATYESGFVIDKFPISRPNLTFSTLTVSNMSPEDSSIYLCSVSGGTGSSNEKLFFGSGTQLSVL.